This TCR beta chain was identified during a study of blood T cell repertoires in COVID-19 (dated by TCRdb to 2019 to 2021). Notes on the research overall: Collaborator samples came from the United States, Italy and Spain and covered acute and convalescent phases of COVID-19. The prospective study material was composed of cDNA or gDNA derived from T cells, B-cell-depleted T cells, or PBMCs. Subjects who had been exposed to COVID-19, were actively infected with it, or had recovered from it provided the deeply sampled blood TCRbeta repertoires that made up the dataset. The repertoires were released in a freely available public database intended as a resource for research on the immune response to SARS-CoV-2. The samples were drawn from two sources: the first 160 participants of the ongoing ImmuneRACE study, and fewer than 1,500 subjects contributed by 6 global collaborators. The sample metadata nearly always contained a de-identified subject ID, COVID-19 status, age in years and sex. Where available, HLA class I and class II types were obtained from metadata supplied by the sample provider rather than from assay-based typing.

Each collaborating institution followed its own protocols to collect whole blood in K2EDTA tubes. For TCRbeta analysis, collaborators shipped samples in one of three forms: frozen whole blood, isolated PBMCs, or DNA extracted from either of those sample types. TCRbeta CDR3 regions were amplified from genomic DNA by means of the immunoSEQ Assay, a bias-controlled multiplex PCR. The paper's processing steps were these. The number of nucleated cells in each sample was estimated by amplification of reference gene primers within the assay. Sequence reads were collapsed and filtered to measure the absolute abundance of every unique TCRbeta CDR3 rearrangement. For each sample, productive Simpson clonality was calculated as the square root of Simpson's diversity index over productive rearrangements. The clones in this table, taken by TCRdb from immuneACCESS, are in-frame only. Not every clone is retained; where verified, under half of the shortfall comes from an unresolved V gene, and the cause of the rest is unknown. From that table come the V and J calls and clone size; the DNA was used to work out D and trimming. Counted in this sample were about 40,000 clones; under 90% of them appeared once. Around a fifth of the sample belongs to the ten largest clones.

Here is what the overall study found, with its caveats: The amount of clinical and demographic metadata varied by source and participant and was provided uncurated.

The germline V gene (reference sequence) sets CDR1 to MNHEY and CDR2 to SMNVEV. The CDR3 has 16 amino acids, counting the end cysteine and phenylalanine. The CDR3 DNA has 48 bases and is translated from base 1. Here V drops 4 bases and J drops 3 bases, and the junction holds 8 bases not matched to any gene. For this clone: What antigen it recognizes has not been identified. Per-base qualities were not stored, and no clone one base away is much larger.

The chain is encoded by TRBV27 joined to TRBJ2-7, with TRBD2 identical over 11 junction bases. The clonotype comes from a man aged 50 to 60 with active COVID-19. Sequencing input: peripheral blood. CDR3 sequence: CASSSLTSGVHYEQYF. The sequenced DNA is TGTGCCAGCAGTTCCCTGACTAGCGGGGTCCACTACGAGCAGTACTTC.